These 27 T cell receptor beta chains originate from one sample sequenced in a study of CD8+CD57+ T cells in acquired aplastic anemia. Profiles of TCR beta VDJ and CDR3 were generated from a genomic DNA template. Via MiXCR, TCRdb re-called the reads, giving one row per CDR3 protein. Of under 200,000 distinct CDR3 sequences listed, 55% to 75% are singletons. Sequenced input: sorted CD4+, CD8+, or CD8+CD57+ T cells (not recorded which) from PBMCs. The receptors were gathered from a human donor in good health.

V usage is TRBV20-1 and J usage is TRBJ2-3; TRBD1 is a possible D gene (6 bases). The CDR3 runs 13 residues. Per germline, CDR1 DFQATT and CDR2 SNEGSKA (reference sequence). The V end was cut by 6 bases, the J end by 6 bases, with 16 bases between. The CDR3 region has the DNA TGCAGTGCAAGGGGGACCATCGTTGATACGCAGTATTTT. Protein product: CSARGTIVDTQYF.

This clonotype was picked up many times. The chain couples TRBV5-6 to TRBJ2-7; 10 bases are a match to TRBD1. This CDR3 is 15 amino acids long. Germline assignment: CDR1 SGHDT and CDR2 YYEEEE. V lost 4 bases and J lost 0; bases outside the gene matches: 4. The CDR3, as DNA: TGTGCCAGCAGCGTGGACAGGGGGTACTCCTACGAGCAGTACTTC. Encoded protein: CASSVDRGYSYEQYF.

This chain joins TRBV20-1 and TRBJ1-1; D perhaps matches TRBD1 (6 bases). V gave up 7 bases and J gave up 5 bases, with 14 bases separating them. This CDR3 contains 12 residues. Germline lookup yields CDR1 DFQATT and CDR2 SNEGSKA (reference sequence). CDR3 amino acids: CSGTQGGTEAFF. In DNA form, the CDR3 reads TGCAGTGGGACACAGGGTGGTACTGAAGCTTTCTTT.

DNA for the CDR3: TGCGCCAGCAGGTGCGGTCGGTCGGCCGTCCTAGGGTCCCAGTACTTC. Residues: CASRCGRSAVLGSQYF. The rearrangement links TRBV10-1 to TRBJ2-5; D not resolved. The CDR3 runs 16 residues. Germline-derived CDR1 and CDR2 are WNHNN and SYGVQD (reference sequence). Trimming took off 6 bases at V and 9 bases at J, with 26 bases between the two ends.

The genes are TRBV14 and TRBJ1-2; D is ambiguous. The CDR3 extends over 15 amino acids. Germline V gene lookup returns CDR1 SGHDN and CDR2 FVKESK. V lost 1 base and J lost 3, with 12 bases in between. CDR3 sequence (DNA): TGTGCCAGCAGCCAAGTGTCAGGACCCTACTATGGCTACACCTTC. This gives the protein CASSQVSGPYYGYTF.

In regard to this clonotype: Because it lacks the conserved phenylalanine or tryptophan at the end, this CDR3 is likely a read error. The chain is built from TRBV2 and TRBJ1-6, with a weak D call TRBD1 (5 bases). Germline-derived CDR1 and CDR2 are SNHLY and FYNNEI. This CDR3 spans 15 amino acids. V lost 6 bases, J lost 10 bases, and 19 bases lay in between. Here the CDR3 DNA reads TGTGCCAGCAGCGAGACCCGGGACTATGGGTCACCCCTCCACTTG. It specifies CASSETRDYGSPLHL.

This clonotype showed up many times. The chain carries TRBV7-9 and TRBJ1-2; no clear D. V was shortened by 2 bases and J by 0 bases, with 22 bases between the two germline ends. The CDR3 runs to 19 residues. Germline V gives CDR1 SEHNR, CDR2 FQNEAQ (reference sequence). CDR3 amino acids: CASSLIVGLKGPSNYGYTF. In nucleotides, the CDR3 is TGTGCCAGCAGCTTAATCGTCGGACTCAAGGGTCCCTCTAACTATGGCTACACCTTC.

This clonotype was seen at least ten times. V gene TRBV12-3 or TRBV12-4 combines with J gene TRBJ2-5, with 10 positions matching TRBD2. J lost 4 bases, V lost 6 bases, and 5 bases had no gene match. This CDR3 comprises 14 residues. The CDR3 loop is CASRATSGTETQYF. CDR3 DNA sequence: TGTGCCAGCAGGGCCACTAGCGGGACAGAGACCCAGTACTTC.

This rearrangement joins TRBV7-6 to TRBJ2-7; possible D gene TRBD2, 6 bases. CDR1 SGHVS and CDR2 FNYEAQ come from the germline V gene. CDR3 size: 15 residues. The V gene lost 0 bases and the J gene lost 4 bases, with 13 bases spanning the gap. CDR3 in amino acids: CASSLAGGERYEQYF. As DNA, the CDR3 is TGTGCCAGCAGCTTAGCGGGCGGGGAGCGGTACGAGCAGTACTTC.

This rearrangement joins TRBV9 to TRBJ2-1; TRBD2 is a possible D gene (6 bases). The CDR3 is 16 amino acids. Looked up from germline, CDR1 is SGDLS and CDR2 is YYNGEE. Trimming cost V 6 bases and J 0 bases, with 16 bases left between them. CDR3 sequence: CASTKWGEDSYNEQFF. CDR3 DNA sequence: TGTGCCAGCACCAAATGGGGGGAGGACTCCTACAATGAGCAGTTCTTC.

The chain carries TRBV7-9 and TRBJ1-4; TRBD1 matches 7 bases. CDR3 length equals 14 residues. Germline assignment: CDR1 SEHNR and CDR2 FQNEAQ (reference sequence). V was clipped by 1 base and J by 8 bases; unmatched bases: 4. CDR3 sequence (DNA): TGTGCCAGCAGCTTAGGACAGGGTGGGGAAAAACTGTTTTTT. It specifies CASSLGQGGEKLFF.

In DNA form, the CDR3 reads TGCAGTGCTAGACCACGAAACGGGGGGGCTACTGAAGCTTTCTTT. Residues: CSARPRNGGATEAFF. V is TRBV20-1 and J is TRBJ1-1, with a tentative D call TRBD1 (6 bases). The germline V and J ends were trimmed by 2 bases and 5 bases, with 18 bases remaining between them. The CDR3 sequence is 15 residues long. From germline, CDR1 is DFQATT and CDR2 SNEGSKA (reference sequence).

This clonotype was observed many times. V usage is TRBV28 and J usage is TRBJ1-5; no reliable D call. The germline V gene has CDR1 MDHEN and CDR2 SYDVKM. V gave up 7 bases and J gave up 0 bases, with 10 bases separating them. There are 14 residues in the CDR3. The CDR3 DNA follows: TGTGCCAGCACACCAACTTATAGCAATCAGCCCCAGCATTTT. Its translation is CASTPTYSNQPQHF.

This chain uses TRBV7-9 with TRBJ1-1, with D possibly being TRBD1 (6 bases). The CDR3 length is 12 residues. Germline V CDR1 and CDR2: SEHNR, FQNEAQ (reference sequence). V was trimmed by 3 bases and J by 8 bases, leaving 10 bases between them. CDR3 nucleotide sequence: TGTGCCAGCAGCTTTGGACAGCCCGAAGCTTTCTTT. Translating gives CASSFGQPEAFF.

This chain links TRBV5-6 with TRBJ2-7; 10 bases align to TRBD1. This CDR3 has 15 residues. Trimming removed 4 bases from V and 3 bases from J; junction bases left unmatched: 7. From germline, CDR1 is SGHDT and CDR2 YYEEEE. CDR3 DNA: TGTGCCAGCAGCCCTACCGGGACAGGGGTCTACGAGCAGTACGTC. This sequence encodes CASSPTGTGVYEQYV.

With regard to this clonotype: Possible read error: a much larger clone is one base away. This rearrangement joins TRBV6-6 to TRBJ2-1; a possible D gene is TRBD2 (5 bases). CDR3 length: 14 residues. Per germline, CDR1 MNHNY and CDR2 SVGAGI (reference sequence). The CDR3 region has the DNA TGTGCCAGCAGTGATGCTAGCTATTACAATAAGCAGTTCTTC. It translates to CASSDASYYNKQFF.

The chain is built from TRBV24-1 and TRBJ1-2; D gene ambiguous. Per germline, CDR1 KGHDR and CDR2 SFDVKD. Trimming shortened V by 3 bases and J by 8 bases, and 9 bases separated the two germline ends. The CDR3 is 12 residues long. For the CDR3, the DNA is TGTGCCACCAGTGATGGGATAGGAGGCTACACCTTC. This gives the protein CATSDGIGGYTF.

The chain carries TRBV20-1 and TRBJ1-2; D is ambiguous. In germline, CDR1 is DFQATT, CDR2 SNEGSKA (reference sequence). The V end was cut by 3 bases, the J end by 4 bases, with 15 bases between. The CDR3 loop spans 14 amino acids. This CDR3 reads CSASWSGNLYGYTF. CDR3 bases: TGCAGTGCTAGTTGGTCAGGCAATCTCTATGGCTACACCTTC.

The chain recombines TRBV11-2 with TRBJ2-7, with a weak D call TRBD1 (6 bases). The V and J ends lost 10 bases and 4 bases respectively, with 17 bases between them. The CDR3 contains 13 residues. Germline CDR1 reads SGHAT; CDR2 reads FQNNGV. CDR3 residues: CANSKDRPYEQYF. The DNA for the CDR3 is TGTGCCAACTCGAAAGACAGGCCATACGAGCAGTACTTC. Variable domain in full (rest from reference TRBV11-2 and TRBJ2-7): EAGVAQSPRYKIIEKRQSVAFWCNPISGHATLYWYQQILGQGPKLLIQFQNNGVVDDSQLPKDRFSAERLKGVDSTLKIQPAKLEDSAVYLCANSKDRPYEQYFGPGTRLTVT.

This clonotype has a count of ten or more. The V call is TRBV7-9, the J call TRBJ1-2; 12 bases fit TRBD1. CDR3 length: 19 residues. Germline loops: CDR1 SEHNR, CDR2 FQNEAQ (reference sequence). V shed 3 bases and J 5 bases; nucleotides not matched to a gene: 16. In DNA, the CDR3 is TGTGCCAGCAGCTTTCCGGGACAGGGGGCCCCATCCTCGACTTATGGCTACACCTTC. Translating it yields CASSFPGQGAPSSTYGYTF.

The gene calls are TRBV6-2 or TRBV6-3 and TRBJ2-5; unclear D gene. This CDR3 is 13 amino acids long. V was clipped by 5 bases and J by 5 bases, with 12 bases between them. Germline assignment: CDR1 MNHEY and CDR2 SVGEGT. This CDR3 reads CASSARRQETQYF. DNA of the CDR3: TGTGCCAGCAGTGCGCGGCGGCAGGAGACCCAGTACTTC.

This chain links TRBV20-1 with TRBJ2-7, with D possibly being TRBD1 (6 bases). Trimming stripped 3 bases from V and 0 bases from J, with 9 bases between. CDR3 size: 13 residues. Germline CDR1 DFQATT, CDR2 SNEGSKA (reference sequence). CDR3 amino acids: CSASGTSSYEQYF. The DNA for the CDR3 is TGCAGTGCTAGTGGGACATCCTCCTACGAGCAGTACTTC.

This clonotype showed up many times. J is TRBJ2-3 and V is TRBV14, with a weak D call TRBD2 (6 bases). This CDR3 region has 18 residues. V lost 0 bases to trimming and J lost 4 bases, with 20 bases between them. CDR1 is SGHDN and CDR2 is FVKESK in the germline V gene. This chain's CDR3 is CASSQEVWGEPLSDTQYF. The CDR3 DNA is TGTGCCAGCAGCCAAGAAGTATGGGGGGAGCCGCTCTCAGATACGCAGTATTTT.

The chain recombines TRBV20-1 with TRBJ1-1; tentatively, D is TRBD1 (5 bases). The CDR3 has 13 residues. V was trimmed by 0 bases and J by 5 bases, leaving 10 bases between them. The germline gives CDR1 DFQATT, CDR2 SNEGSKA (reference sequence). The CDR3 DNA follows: TGCAGTGCTAGAGATCGGGGGGAGACTGAAGCTTTCTTT. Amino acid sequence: CSARDRGETEAFF.

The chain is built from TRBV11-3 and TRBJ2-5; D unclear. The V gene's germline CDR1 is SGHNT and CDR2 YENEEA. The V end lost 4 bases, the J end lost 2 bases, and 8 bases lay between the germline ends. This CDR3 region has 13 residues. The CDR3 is CASSSFAQETQYF. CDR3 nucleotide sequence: TGTGCCAGCAGCTCCTTTGCACAAGAGACCCAGTACTTC.

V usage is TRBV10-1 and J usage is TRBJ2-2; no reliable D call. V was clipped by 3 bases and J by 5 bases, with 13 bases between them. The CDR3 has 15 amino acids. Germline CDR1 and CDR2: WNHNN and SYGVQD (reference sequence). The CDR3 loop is CASSDSSLATGELFF. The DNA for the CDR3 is TGCGCCAGCAGTGACAGTTCGCTGGCGACCGGGGAGCTGTTTTTT.

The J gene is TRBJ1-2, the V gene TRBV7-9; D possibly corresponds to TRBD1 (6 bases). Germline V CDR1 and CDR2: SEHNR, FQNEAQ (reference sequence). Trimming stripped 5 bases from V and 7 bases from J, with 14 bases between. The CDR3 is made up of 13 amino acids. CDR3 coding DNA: TGTGCCAGCAGCCCATCACAGGGTAGTGGCTACACCTTC. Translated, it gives CASSPSQGSGYTF.